These 10 T cell receptor beta chains came from one sample sequenced in a study of cytomegalovirus exposure and HLA in healthy donors. Researchers ran the PCR with 60 Vbeta and 13 Jbeta primers. Profiling relied on immunoSEQ multiplex PCR, and the TCRdb table lists in-frame clones only, not all of them. The table includes fewer than 110,000 clones, around 77% detected once. The specimen was PBMCs. The receptors stem from a male donor in good health and CMV-seronegative.

This chain joins TRBV10-2 and TRBJ2-1; the match to TRBD2 covers 9 bases. Germline CDR1 WSHSY, CDR2 SAAADI. The CDR3 covers 15 residues. The J segment lost 1 base and the V segment lost 6 bases, leaving 4 bases of the junction unmatched. The CDR3 sequence is CASREAGGSYNEQFF. Written as DNA, the CDR3 is TGCGCCAGCAGGGAAGCGGGAGGTTCCTACAATGAGCAGTTCTTC.

The chain employs TRBV7-9 and TRBJ2-1, with 9 bases matching TRBD2. V was clipped by 3 bases and J by 8 bases; unmatched bases: 8. The germline V gene has CDR1 SEHNR and CDR2 FQNEAQ (reference sequence). The CDR3 sequence is 15 residues long. The CDR3 DNA is TGTGCCAGCAGCTTGGCGAGCGGGAGGTTTGATGAGCAGTTCTTC. Encoded protein: CASSLASGRFDEQFF. The whole variable domain, remainder taken from reference TRBV7-9 and TRBJ2-1, is DTGVSQNPRHKITKRGQNVTFRCDPISEHNRLYWYRQTLGQGPEFLTYFQNEAQLEKSRLLSDRFSAERPKGSFSTLEIQRTEQGDSAMYLCASSLASGRFDEQFFGPGTRLTVL.

The V call is TRBV10-1, the J call TRBJ2-7; 10 bases map to TRBD1. The CDR3 contains 15 residues. V gave up 3 bases and J gave up 5 bases; unmatched junction bases: 7. Germline-derived CDR1 and CDR2 are WNHNN and SYGVQD (reference sequence). This CDR3 reads CASSDFGQGVHEQYF. The CDR3 DNA reads as TGCGCCAGCAGTGACTTCGGACAGGGGGTCCACGAGCAGTACTTC.

The chain combines TRBV27 with TRBJ2-3; 11 bases fit TRBD2. This CDR3 has 17 amino acids. Trimming took 8 bases from V and 2 from J; bases not matched to a gene: 12. Germline CDR1 reads MNHEY; CDR2 reads SMNVEV (reference sequence). The CDR3 spells CASGIFLAGGVTDTQYF. CDR3 sequence (DNA): TGTGCCAGCGGAATCTTTCTAGCGGGAGGTGTCACAGATACGCAGTATTTT.

This clone appeared a few times. This sequence joins TRBV6-1 and TRBJ2-3, with TRBD1 as a possible D gene (5 bases). Germline CDR1 reads MNHNS; CDR2 reads SASEGT. V was pared by 5 bases and J by 0 bases, with 15 bases between. The CDR3 length is 16 residues. CDR3 residues: CASSKVIGASTDTQYF. For the CDR3, the DNA is TGTGCCAGCAGTAAAGTTATTGGGGCTAGCACAGATACGCAGTATTTT.

The V gene is TRBV19, the J gene TRBJ1-5; D perhaps matches TRBD1 (6 bases). The V end was cut by 3 bases, the J end by 4 bases, with 10 bases between. The CDR3 loop spans 14 amino acids. The germline gives CDR1 LNHDA, CDR2 SQIVND (reference sequence). The CDR3 loop reads CASSIDRRNQPQHF. The CDR3 DNA sequence: TGTGCCAGTAGTATCGACAGGAGGAATCAGCCCCAGCATTTT.

The chain uses TRBV5-1 and TRBJ2-7, with TRBD2 as a possible D gene (6 bases). The CDR3 is 14 residues long. Germline loops: CDR1 SGHRS, CDR2 YFSETQ. V was trimmed by 0 bases and J by 10 bases, leaving 17 bases between them. CDR3 in amino acids: CASSLVEGVLEQYF. For the CDR3, the DNA is TGCGCCAGCAGCTTGGTGGAGGGAGTTTTGGAACAGTACTTC.

This clone was counted a few times. The V call is TRBV2, the J call TRBJ2-5; D is unresolved. The germline V and J ends were trimmed by 3 bases and 4 bases, with 9 bases remaining between them. The CDR3 is made up of 13 amino acids. In germline, CDR1 is SNHLY, CDR2 FYNNEI. The CDR3 sequence is CASSEPFRETQYF. For the CDR3, the DNA is TGTGCCAGCAGTGAGCCATTTAGAGAGACCCAGTACTTC.

This clone was seen more than once but under ten times. The rearrangement links TRBV7-2 to TRBJ2-7; 7 nucleotides align to TRBD2. Germline lookup yields CDR1 SGHTA and CDR2 FQGNSA. This CDR3 comprises 13 residues. The trim removed 5 bases at V and 5 bases at J, leaving 6 bases unmatched. The CDR3 sequence: CASSPSRGNEQYF. The CDR3 nucleotides read TGTGCCAGCAGCCCCTCGCGGGGGAACGAGCAGTACTTC.

The J gene is TRBJ2-5, the V gene TRBV30, with TRBD1 matching 8 bases. The CDR3 totals 14 residues. CDR1 is GTSNPN and CDR2 is SVGIG in the germline V gene (reference sequence). Germline trimming cut 7 bases from V and 2 bases from J; bases unmatched to any gene: 9. In DNA form, the CDR3 reads TGTGCCTCCAACCCCGGACAGGGACAAGAGACCCAGTACTTC. Translated: CASNPGQGQETQYF.